This TCR beta chain was observed in a study of blood T cell repertoires in COVID-19. Assay: immunoSEQ multiplex PCR; the TCRdb copy retains only in-frame clones and omits some. Among 120,000 or so clones listed, around 81% were seen once. This CDR3 contains 13 residues. Per the germline V gene, CDR1 is MGHRA and CDR2 is YSYEKL. V was cut by 5 bases and J by 4 bases, with 9 bases left in between. This TCR was recovered from a man aged 55 to 70 with acute or convalescent COVID-19. The source material was peripheral blood. The chain links TRBV4-1 to TRBJ1-5, with a tentative D call TRBD1 (5 bases). Written as DNA, the CDR3 is TGCGCCAGCAGCTTAGGGGAAAATCAGCCCCAGCATTTT. Translation: CASSLGENQPQHF.